A single sample gave rise to the 20 T cell receptor beta chains below, sequenced in a study of metastatic and nonmetastatic thyroid tumors. Each patient went into thyroid surgery without having received any treatment. MiXCR re-clonotyped the PCR reads for TCRdb. The table lists roughly 30,000 clones, 15% to 20% of them singletons, with under 12% in the top ten. Sequencing was carried out using blood. Receptors originate from a female donor with papillary thyroid cancer or a benign thyroid nodule (not recorded which). Some clones in this sample may be carry-over from other donors' samples.

This clone was recorded many times. The V call is TRBV25-1, the J call TRBJ1-1; D is perhaps TRBD1 (6 bases). The CDR3 is 12 residues long. Germline CDR1 reads MGHDK; CDR2 reads SYGVNS. V lost 1 base, J lost 8 bases, and 8 bases lay in between. CDR3 in DNA: TGTGCCAGCAGTGAATCAGGGGCGGAAGCTTTCTTT. Its translation: CASSESGAEAFF.

This clone appeared many times. The chain employs TRBV30 and TRBJ1-2; 7 bases fit TRBD1. V lost 2 bases, J lost 6 bases, and 6 bases stayed unmatched. The CDR3 spans 13 residues. Germline V gene data show CDR1 as GTSNPN and CDR2 as SVGIG (reference sequence). The CDR3, as DNA: TGTGCCTGGAGTCGGCAGGGGGGTGATGGCTACACCTTC. Its protein product is CAWSRQGGDGYTF. Looking up the rest from reference TRBV30 and TRBJ1-2 gives the full variable domain: SQTIHQWPATLVQPVGSPLSLECTVEGTSNPNLYWYRQAAGRGLQLLFYSVGIGQISSEVPQNLSASRPQDRQFILSSKKLLLSDSGFYLCAWSRQGGDGYTFGSGTRLTVV.

The chain combines TRBV20-1 with TRBJ2-1; 9 positions match TRBD1. The CDR3 runs to 14 residues. The ends lost 5 bases at V and 6 bases at J; junction bases unmatched: 8. Germline V gene sequence: CDR1 DFQATT, CDR2 SNEGSKA (reference sequence). CDR3 coding DNA: TGCAGTGCTGAGCCGGGACAGGGTTTCAATGAGCAGTTCTTC. Encoded protein: CSAEPGQGFNEQFF.

This clone was detected once. Mismatch with germline at one junction end may stem from a read error. The genes are TRBV4-1 and TRBJ2-7, with 8 bases identical to TRBD1. CDR1 and CDR2 (germline): MGHRA, YSYEKL. The length of the CDR3 is 16 residues. The CDR3 bases are TGCGCCAGCAGCCAAGTGAGCCGGACAGGGTGTCACGAGCATTACTTC. Translated: CASSQVSRTGCHEHYF.

This clone was recorded many times. This chain connects TRBV12-3 or TRBV12-4 to TRBJ2-3; D ambiguous. CDR3 length equals 16 residues. Trimming stripped 5 bases from V and 4 bases from J, with 19 bases between. The CDR3 loop is CASSPFHPLIPDTQYF. DNA of the CDR3: TGTGCCAGCAGTCCCTTCCACCCACTGATACCAGATACGCAGTATTTT.

The genes are TRBV5-1 and TRBJ2-1; D is undetermined. Trimming took off 2 bases at V and 8 bases at J, with 11 bases between the two ends. Germline CDR1 SGHRS, CDR2 YFSETQ. The CDR3 sequence is 13 residues long. CDR3 in DNA: TGCGCCAGCAGCTTTTGGGGTAGGGATGAGCAGTTCTTC. It yields the protein CASSFWGRDEQFF.

This clone was observed at least ten times. The chain is built from TRBV28 and TRBJ2-3, with D perhaps TRBD1 (5 bases). CDR3 length equals 16 residues. The germline V gene has CDR1 MDHEN and CDR2 SYDVKM. With 4 bases removed from V and 1 base from J, the gap between germline ends came to 15 bases. The CDR3 loop is CASSSSFQGGTDTQYF. For the CDR3, the DNA is TGTGCCAGCAGTTCATCATTTCAGGGCGGCACAGATACGCAGTATTTT.

This clone was counted at least ten times. An end of the junction differs from the germline gene, which may be a read error. V is TRBV7-2 and J is TRBJ2-1; D call uncertain. This CDR3 has 12 residues. Germline V gives CDR1 SGHTA, CDR2 FQGNSA. The CDR3 region has the DNA TGTGCCAGCACCTCCTATAGCAATGAGCAGCTCTTC. Its translation: CASTSYSNEQLF.

This clone showed up many times. Other DNA sequences in this sample translate to the same CDR3. The V and J genes are TRBV11-2 and TRBJ2-7; 7 positions match TRBD1. The ends lost 2 bases at V and 5 bases at J; junction bases unmatched: 6. CDR1 and CDR2 from the germline V gene are SGHAT and FQNNGV. This CDR3 region has 14 residues. CDR3 DNA sequence: TGTGCCAGCAGCTTATTTTTGACAGGGAACGAGCAGTACTTC. It encodes CASSLFLTGNEQYF. The whole variable domain, filled in from reference TRBV11-2 and TRBJ2-7, reads EAGVAQSPRYKIIEKRQSVAFWCNPISGHATLYWYQQILGQGPKLLIQFQNNGVVDDSQLPKDRFSAERLKGVDSTLKIQPAKLEDSAVYLCASSLFLTGNEQYFGPGTRLTVT.

This clone showed up just once. CDR3 coding DNA: TGCGCCAGCAGCGGAATTACCGGGACAGGGGGGCAGAAAGGGCGGGCGCAGTACTTC. Its protein is CASSGITGTGGQKGRAQYF. The chain combines TRBV5-1 with TRBJ2-7, with 11 bases that match TRBD1. This CDR3 contains 19 residues. Germline CDR1 is SGHRS and CDR2 is YFSETQ. Unmatched junction bases numbered 24, after V lost 4 bases and J lost 9 bases.

This chain links TRBV20-1 with TRBJ2-7; 10 nucleotides agree with TRBD2. V lost 1 base and J lost 5; bases outside the gene matches: 8. The CDR3 contains 15 residues. The germline gives CDR1 DFQATT, CDR2 SNEGSKA (reference sequence). The CDR3 region is CSARASGTSVDEQYF. The DNA of the CDR3 is TGCAGTGCTAGAGCCTCCGGGACTAGCGTCGACGAGCAGTACTTC.

In this sample, this clone turned up many times. The same CDR3 also results from other DNA sequences found in this sample. The rearrangement links TRBV12-3 or TRBV12-4 to TRBJ1-1, with D perhaps matching TRBD1 (5 bases). V lost 5 bases, J lost 1 base, and 14 bases lay in between. The CDR3 covers 15 residues. The CDR3: CASSVIDRQNTEAFF. CDR3 sequence (DNA): TGTGCCAGCAGTGTTATTGACAGACAGAACACTGAAGCTTTCTTT.

The chain employs TRBV2 and TRBJ1-5; D is possibly TRBD1 (6 bases). The germline CDR1 and CDR2 sequences are SNHLY and FYNNEI. V lost 6 bases and J lost 4, with 10 bases in between. The CDR3 runs to 13 residues. The CDR3, as DNA: TGTGCCAGCAGCCTAACAGGGAATCAGCCCCAGCATTTT. It specifies CASSLTGNQPQHF.

There are many counts of this clone. This CDR3 is CASSLGGSEQFF. The CDR3 DNA is TGTGCCAGCAGCTTAGGGGGGAGTGAGCAGTTCTTC. The chain recombines TRBV7-9 with TRBJ2-1, with D tentatively TRBD1 or TRBD2 (5 bases each). Germline loops: CDR1 SEHNR, CDR2 FQNEAQ (reference sequence). V lost 1 base to trimming and J lost 9 bases, with 7 bases between them. CDR3 size: 12 residues.

This clone was seen many times. The V and J genes are TRBV7-2 and TRBJ1-6; 7 positions match TRBD1. CDR1 is SGHTA and CDR2 is FQGNSA in the germline V gene. This CDR3 contains 16 residues. J lost 7 bases, V lost 6 bases, and 12 bases had no gene match. In DNA form, the CDR3 reads TGTGCCAGCAGTTCAAGTCGAGGGGGACAGAATTCACCCCTCCACTTT. Translation: CASSSSRGGQNSPLHF.

The V and J genes are TRBV10-3 and TRBJ2-7, with D hard to call. The CDR3 loop spans 13 amino acids. The V gene's germline CDR1 is ENHRY and CDR2 SYGVKD. V shed 6 bases and J shed 3 bases, with 12 bases lying between them. The DNA for the CDR3 is TGTGCCATCAGGGGGTCTGGTAGCTACGAGCAGTACTTC. Residues: CAIRGSGSYEQYF.

The rearrangement uses TRBV6-1 and TRBJ2-6; D is unresolved. The CDR3 is 14 residues long. Trimming removed 5 bases from V and 3 bases from J, with 8 bases in between. The V gene's germline CDR1 is MNHNS and CDR2 SASEGT. In DNA, the CDR3 is TGTGCCAGCAGTCCCGGATTTGGGGCCAACGTCCTGACTTTC. This gives the protein CASSPGFGANVLTF.

This clone was seen ten or more times. V gene TRBV7-2 combines with J gene TRBJ2-5, with 9 bases lining up with TRBD2. Losses at the gene ends were 3 bases for V and 2 bases for J; bases not matched to a gene: 7. The CDR3 is 16 residues long. Germline lookup yields CDR1 SGHTA and CDR2 FQGNSA. This CDR3 reads CASSLQASGIQETQYF. The CDR3 bases are TGTGCCAGCAGCTTGCAGGCTAGCGGGATACAAGAGACCCAGTACTTC.

This clone has at least ten counts. CDR3 in amino acids: CAWILAGDTTDTQYF. The CDR3 DNA is TGTGCCTGGATCTTAGCGGGAGATACCACAGATACGCAGTATTTT. The chain combines TRBV30 with TRBJ2-3, with 9 bases that match TRBD2. V was pared by 4 bases and J by 2 bases, with 7 bases of the junction left unmatched. The CDR3 runs 15 residues. Germline V gene data show CDR1 as GTSNPN and CDR2 as SVGIG (reference sequence).

This clone turned up a few times. With a much larger clone just one base away, this may be a read error. This chain joins TRBV20-1 and TRBJ1-3; 8 nucleotides align to TRBD1. J gave up 6 bases and V 0 bases, and 4 bases lay outside the gene matches. CDR1 DFQATT and CDR2 SNEGSKA come from the germline V gene (reference sequence). The CDR3 is made up of 14 amino acids. CDR3 nucleotides: TGCAGTGCTAGAGACAGGGGGCTCGTAAACACCATATATTTT. This gives the protein CSARDRGLVNTIYF.